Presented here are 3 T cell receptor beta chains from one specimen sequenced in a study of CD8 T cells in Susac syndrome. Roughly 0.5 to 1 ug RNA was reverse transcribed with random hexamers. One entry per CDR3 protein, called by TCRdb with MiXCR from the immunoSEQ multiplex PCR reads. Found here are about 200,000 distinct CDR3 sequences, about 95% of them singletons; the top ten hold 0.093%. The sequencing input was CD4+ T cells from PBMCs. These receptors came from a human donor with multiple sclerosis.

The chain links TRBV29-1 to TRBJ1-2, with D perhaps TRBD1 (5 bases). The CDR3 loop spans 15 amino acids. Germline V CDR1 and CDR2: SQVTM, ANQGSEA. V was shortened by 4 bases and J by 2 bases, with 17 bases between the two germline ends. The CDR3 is CSVAAMSGKNYGYTF. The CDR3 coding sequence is TGCAGCGTTGCGGCTATGTCAGGGAAGAACTATGGCTACACCTTC. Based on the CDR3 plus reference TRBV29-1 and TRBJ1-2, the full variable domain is SAVISQKPSRDICQRGTSLTIQCQVDSQVTMMFWYRQQPGQSLTLIATANQGSEATYESGFVIDKFPISRPNLTFSTLTVSNMSPEDSSIYLCSVAAMSGKNYGYTFGSGTRLTVV.

The CDR3 reads CSATDRGAYEQYF. The CDR3 DNA reads TGCAGTGCCACTGACAGAGGAGCCTACGAGCAGTACTTC. V gene TRBV20-1 combines with J gene TRBJ2-7; a weak D match, TRBD1 (5 bases). Trimming took off 6 bases at V and 2 bases at J, with 14 bases between the two ends. The CDR3 totals 13 residues. Per the germline V gene, CDR1 is DFQATT and CDR2 is SNEGSKA (reference sequence).

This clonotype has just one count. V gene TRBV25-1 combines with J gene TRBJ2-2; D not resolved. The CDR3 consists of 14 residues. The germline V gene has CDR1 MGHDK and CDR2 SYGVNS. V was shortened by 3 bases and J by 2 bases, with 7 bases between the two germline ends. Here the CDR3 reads CASSDGPNTGELFF. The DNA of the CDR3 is TGTGCCAGCAGTGACGGCCCAAACACCGGGGAGCTGTTTTTT. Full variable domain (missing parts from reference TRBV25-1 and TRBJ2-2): EADIYQTPRYLVIGTGKKITLECSQTMGHDKMYWYQQDPGMELHLIHYSYGVNSTEKGDLSSESTVSRIRTEHFPLTLESARPSHTSQYLCASSDGPNTGELFFGEGSRLTVL.